This T cell receptor (beta chain) originates from a study of tumor and adjacent non-tumor tissue in lung cancer. Findings and caveats of the study: Significantly higher TCR diversity was found in tumor than normal lung.

On this clonotype: The antigen remains undetermined. Relative to the germline gene, one junction end is altered; a read error may explain this.

Germline CDR1 is SGHAT and CDR2 is FQDESV (reference sequence). This CDR3 region has 13 residues. The library came from three nested PCR rounds adapted from ARM-PCR protocols. In TCRdb, the multiplex PCR reads were re-called with MiXCR into one record per CDR3 protein. The sample lists around 80,000 distinct CDR3 sequences, around 80% occurring once. RNA was extracted from bulk tissue without any cell sorting. The normal lung tissue was taken more than 3 cm from the tumor edge. The chain recombines TRBV11-1 with TRBJ1-1, with TRBD1 identical over 7 bases. The TCR was taken from a man in his 70s with non-small cell lung cancer. Material for sequencing was distant non-tumor lung tissue. The chain's CDR3 is CPSSADRDTEAFF. Written as DNA, the CDR3 is TGTCCCAGCAGCGCAGACAGGGACACTGAAGCTTTCTTT. Based on the CDR3 plus reference TRBV11-1 and TRBJ1-1, the full variable domain is EAEVAQSPRYKITEKSQAVAFWCDPISGHATLYWYRQILGQGPELLVQFQDESVVDDSQLPKDRFSAERLKGVDSTLKIQPAELGDSAMYLCPSSADRDTEAFFGQGTRLTVV.